The sequence of this T cell receptor beta chain was determined in a study of blood T cell repertoires in COVID-19. Study summary: COVID-19 samples from acute and convalescent phases originated in the United States, Italy and Spain. PBMCs, B-cell-depleted T cells, or T cells were the source of the cDNA or gDNA that made up the material.

The germline CDR1 and CDR2 sequences are SGHTA and FQGNSA. The CDR3 sequence is 13 residues long. Trimming cost V 5 bases and J 4 bases, with 12 bases left between them. Adults between roughly 18 and 89 years of age took part from 24 US areas. Generated by immunoSEQ multiplex PCR, the TCRdb table keeps only in-frame clones and is missing some. Altogether about 240,000 clones are present, approximately 83% being singletons, with the ten largest covering 2.5% to 3.5%. The receptor was isolated from a woman in her thirties or forties with acute COVID-19. The material sequenced was PBMCs or T cells enriched from blood (not recorded which). The genes are TRBV7-2 and TRBJ2-7; D possibly corresponds to TRBD2 (6 bases). The CDR3 protein is CASSTSTEYEQYF. The CDR3 bases are TGTGCCAGCAGCACTAGCACGGAATACGAGCAGTACTTC.